What follows are 20 T cell receptor beta chains derived from one specimen sequenced in a study of Ad26.COV2.S vaccination and SARS-CoV-2 variants. Clones were read by immunoSEQ multiplex PCR, and TCRdb kept only the in-frame ones, dropping some. The table has about 180,000 clones, roughly 87% seen once; the top ten hold under 7.5%. This material consisted of peripheral blood, taken after recovery from COVID-19. Receptor source: a human donor who had recovered from COVID-19.

This chain links TRBV7-9 with TRBJ2-7; tentatively, D is TRBD2 (6 bases). V shed 5 bases and J shed 1 base, with 12 bases lying between them. This CDR3 region has 14 residues. The germline CDR1 and CDR2 sequences are SEHNR and FQNEAQ (reference sequence). The DNA of the CDR3 is TGTGCCAGCAGCGGGGCGGGGACTTCCTACGAGCAGTACTTC. Protein product: CASSGAGTSYEQYF.

CDR3 sequence reads: CASSLGEPLHF. The CDR3 bases are TGTGCCAGCAGCTTAGGGGAGCCCCTCCACTTT. The genes are TRBV7-8 and TRBJ1-6, with D uncertain. The CDR3 is 11 residues long. The V and J ends lost 1 base and 13 bases respectively, with 5 bases between them. Germline V lookup: CDR1 SGHVS, CDR2 FQNEAQ.

This clone came up a few times. The V gene is TRBV6-5, the J gene TRBJ2-2; D is perhaps TRBD1 or TRBD2 (5 bases each). Trimming removed 7 bases at V and 4 bases at J, with 13 bases between. The germline CDR1 and CDR2 sequences are MNHEY and SVGAGI. The CDR3 covers 14 residues. Here the CDR3 reads CASTPVGTTGELFF. The DNA of the CDR3 is TGTGCCAGCACTCCAGTCGGGACCACCGGGGAGCTGTTTTTT.

This clone was counted a single time. The J gene is TRBJ2-3, the V gene TRBV28; D ambiguous. V lost 0 bases and J 4 bases, leaving 14 bases between the germline ends. The CDR3 contains 16 residues. Germline V gives CDR1 MDHEN, CDR2 SYDVKM. CDR3 loop: CASSLWGRTTADTQYF. In DNA, the CDR3 is TGTGCCAGCAGTTTATGGGGCAGGACCACTGCAGATACGCAGTATTTT.

The chain combines TRBV10-3 with TRBJ2-7, with TRBD1 matching over 8 bases. Germline V CDR1 and CDR2: ENHRY, SYGVKD. This CDR3 has 20 residues. J gave up 0 bases and V 0 bases, and 16 bases lay outside the gene matches. CDR3 coding DNA: TGTGCCATCAGTGAGTCGACTCTGGCAGGGGGCTCCCACAGCTCCTACGAGCAGTACTTC. Amino acid sequence: CAISESTLAGGSHSSYEQYF.

This chain connects TRBV10-2 to TRBJ2-7; D not certain. The V end was cut by 3 bases, the J end by 0 bases, with 9 bases between. The CDR3 covers 14 residues. CDR1 and CDR2 (germline): WSHSY, SAAADI. Written as DNA, the CDR3 is TGCGCCAGCAGTGAACTTCTGAGCTCCTACGAGCAGTACTTC. This sequence encodes CASSELLSSYEQYF.

The rearrangement uses TRBV27 and TRBJ1-2; no firm D call. The CDR3 runs to 15 residues. Trimming cost V 2 bases and J 0 bases, with 10 bases left between them. Per germline, CDR1 MNHEY and CDR2 SMNVEV (reference sequence). CDR3 nucleotide sequence: TGTGCCAGCAGTTTAGGGTACAGAACTAACTATGGCTACACCTTC. It translates to CASSLGYRTNYGYTF.

Notes on this clone: The junction does not match germline at one end; this may be a read error. The chain recombines TRBV5-6 with TRBJ2-7; 10 nucleotides align to TRBD1. Per germline, CDR1 SGHDT and CDR2 YYEEEE. This CDR3 is 13 amino acids long. CDR3 residues: CASSSMASGTGDF. The CDR3 bases are TGTGCCAGCAGTTCGATGGCGTCCGGGACAGGGGACTTC.

The chain carries TRBV19 and TRBJ2-1; no definite D call. The CDR3 length is 13 residues. The ends were cut back, 10 bases at V and 5 bases at J, with 15 bases in the middle. Germline V gene lookup returns CDR1 LNHDA and CDR2 SQIVND (reference sequence). CDR3: CATRSSTDNEQFF. CDR3 DNA: TGTGCCACCCGGTCATCGACGGACAATGAGCAGTTCTTC.

Of note for this clone: One end of the junction varies from germline; a read error may be responsible. The chain combines TRBV4-2 with TRBJ2-1, with TRBD1 identical over 8 bases. Germline V gene sequence: CDR1 LGHNA, CDR2 YNFKEQ. The CDR3 is 13 amino acids. This CDR3 is CASSQETGVYWVF. The CDR3 DNA follows: TGTGCCAGCAGCCAAGAGACAGGGGTTTACTGGGTCTTC.

The gene calls are TRBV27 and TRBJ2-1; D is perhaps TRBD1 or TRBD2 (5 bases each). Trimming took off 3 bases at V and 7 bases at J, with 22 bases between the two ends. CDR3 length: 17 residues. The germline gives CDR1 MNHEY, CDR2 SMNVEV (reference sequence). CDR3: CASSFLPGTASGNEQFF. The CDR3 bases are TGTGCCAGCAGTTTTCTCCCCGGGACCGCCTCAGGGAATGAGCAGTTCTTC.

DNA for the CDR3: TGTGCCAGCAGCCAAGAGGGCGGAGGAGTGGGGGAGGAGGCCCAGTACTTC. This codes for CASSQEGGGVGEEAQYF. This rearrangement joins TRBV4-2 to TRBJ2-5; the D gene is possibly TRBD2 (6 bases). CDR3 length: 17 amino acids. CDR1 is LGHNA and CDR2 is YNFKEQ in the germline V gene. Trimming removed 0 bases from V and 9 bases from J, with 23 bases in between.

The chain combines TRBV5-1 with TRBJ2-1; D perhaps matches TRBD1 (6 bases). The germline CDR1 and CDR2 sequences are SGHRS and YFSETQ. V was trimmed by 0 bases and J by 6 bases, leaving 16 bases between them. There are 16 residues in the CDR3. The DNA of the CDR3 is TGCGCCAGCAGCTTGGTTGGGGGAGAGGGGGTCAATGAGCAGTTCTTC. Translating gives CASSLVGGEGVNEQFF.

The rearrangement links TRBV5-1 to TRBJ2-5; 13 nucleotides align to TRBD2. This CDR3 is 17 amino acids long. J was trimmed by 0 bases and V by 0 bases; bases with no gene match: 2. Germline CDR1 and CDR2: SGHRS and YFSETQ. The CDR3 bases are TGCGCCAGCAGCTTGGGTGGACTAGCGGGGGACCAAGAGACCCAGTACTTC. The encoded protein is CASSLGGLAGDQETQYF.

The chain is built from TRBV5-1 and TRBJ2-7; 9 bases align to TRBD1. Germline V lookup: CDR1 SGHRS, CDR2 YFSETQ. J gave up 2 bases and V 1 base, and 13 bases lay outside the gene matches. The CDR3 has 18 residues. The CDR3 DNA sequence: TGCGCCAGCAGCTTGCCATGGGACAGGGAGGGTAGTACCTACGAGCAGTACTTC. Protein sequence: CASSLPWDREGSTYEQYF.

The chain employs TRBV15 and TRBJ2-1; D may be TRBD1 (6 bases). Per germline, CDR1 LNHNV and CDR2 YYDKDF (reference sequence). Trimming cost V 4 bases and J 7 bases, with 20 bases left between them. The CDR3 consists of 16 residues. As DNA, the CDR3 is TGTGCCACCAGCAAAGGCCAGGGGCAAGGTGTGAATGAGCAGTTCTTC. Translation gives CATSKGQGQGVNEQFF.

This clone was counted a few times. The genes are TRBV28 and TRBJ2-2; either TRBD1 or TRBD2 may fit D (5 bases each). Germline V gene data show CDR1 as MDHEN and CDR2 as SYDVKM. This CDR3 is built from 13 residues. Trimming cost V 8 bases and J 2 bases, with 9 bases left between them. CDR3 DNA sequence: TGTGCCAGCCAGGGACCAAACACCGGGGAGCTGTTTTTT. It translates to CASQGPNTGELFF.

The genes are TRBV10-3 and TRBJ2-2, with D maybe TRBD1 (6 bases). The germline V gene has CDR1 ENHRY and CDR2 SYGVKD. V was pared by 8 bases and J by 1 base, with 11 bases between. The CDR3 has 14 amino acids. CDR3 protein: CAIAGQRNTGELFF. The CDR3 DNA follows: TGTGCCATCGCAGGACAGAGGAACACCGGGGAGCTGTTTTTT.

This clone occurred a few times. V usage is TRBV6-5 and J usage is TRBJ1-5, with D perhaps TRBD1 (6 bases). Trimming took 5 bases from V and 0 from J, leaving 11 bases between them. Germline V gene sequence: CDR1 MNHEY, CDR2 SVGAGI. The CDR3 covers 15 residues. CDR3 coding DNA: TGTGCCAGCAGTAGGACAGCGTATAGCAATCAGCCCCAGCATTTT. Translation: CASSRTAYSNQPQHF.

Only a few counts were recorded for this clone. V and J are TRBV2 and TRBJ1-1; D is undetermined. This CDR3 is built from 13 residues. The V gene's germline CDR1 is SNHLY and CDR2 FYNNEI. V was shortened by 6 bases and J by 1 base, with 9 bases between the two germline ends. The CDR3 DNA sequence: TGTGCCAGCAGCCTGGAGCAGAACACTGAAGCTTTCTTT. This codes for CASSLEQNTEAFF.